Below, 26 T cell receptor beta chains from the same sample are listed, as sequenced in a study of tumor-infiltrating lymphocytes in localized non-small cell lung cancer. Profiling relied on immunoSEQ multiplex PCR, and the TCRdb table lists in-frame clones only, not all of them. The sample comprises approximately 12,000 clones, roughly two thirds of which are singletons, and less than 10% rests with the top ten. Material for sequencing was lung tumor tissue. The receptors come from a human donor with non-small cell lung cancer.

This rearrangement joins TRBV11-2 to TRBJ2-5; possible D gene TRBD2, 7 bases. CDR3 length equals 17 residues. Germline CDR1 reads SGHAT; CDR2 reads FQNNGV. Between the trimmed V and J ends, which lost 8 bases and 5 bases, there was a span of 27 bases. The CDR3: CASEKKQGMGGTETQYF. In nucleotides, the CDR3 is TGTGCCAGCGAGAAGAAGCAGGGGATGGGGGGGACGGAGACCCAGTACTTC.

The V call is TRBV11-3, the J call TRBJ2-2; TRBD1 matches at 7 bases. The CDR3 runs 16 residues. The germline V gene encodes CDR1 SGHNT and CDR2 YENEEA. V trimming: 1 base; J trimming: 5 bases; junction bases outside the gene matches: 7. CDR3 in DNA: TGTGCCAGCAGCTTAGCGGTGACAGGGTATACCGGGGAGCTGTTTTTT. This encodes CASSLAVTGYTGELFF.

This CDR3 reads CASSPRDRVGTDTQYF. DNA of the CDR3: TGTGCCAGCAGCCCACGGGACAGGGTCGGCACAGATACGCAGTATTTT. The chain has TRBV11-2 and TRBJ2-3, with 9 bases matching TRBD1. The CDR3 loop spans 16 amino acids. CDR1 and CDR2 (germline): SGHAT, FQNNGV. With V trimmed by 5 bases and J by 1 base, 7 bases remained unmatched.

This clone was observed a few times. V and J are TRBV13 and TRBJ2-7; TRBD2 aligns across 13 bases. CDR3 length: 16 amino acids. The ends lost 5 bases at V and 4 bases at J; junction bases unmatched: 8. Germline CDR1 reads PRHDT; CDR2 reads FYEKMQ (reference sequence). The CDR3 protein is CASSRAAGLAGYEQYF. The CDR3 DNA sequence: TGTGCCAGCAGCCGCGCCGCGGGACTAGCGGGATACGAGCAGTACTTC. Filled out from reference TRBV13 and TRBJ2-7, the complete variable domain reads AAGVIQSPRHLIKEKRETATLKCYPIPRHDTVYWYQQGPGQDPQFLISFYEKMQSDKGSIPDRFSAQQFSDYHSELNMSSLELGDSALYFCASSRAAGLAGYEQYFGPGTRLTVT.

The rearrangement uses TRBV10-3 and TRBJ2-2, with D unresolved. This CDR3 is built from 14 residues. CDR1 is ENHRY, CDR2 SYGVKD, per germline. V was clipped by 2 bases and J by 3 bases, with 7 bases between them. CDR3 in DNA: TGTGCCATCAGTGAGAACAGAGACACCGGGGAGCTGTTTTTT. Encoded protein: CAISENRDTGELFF.

The chain uses TRBV11-2 and TRBJ1-1; possible D gene TRBD1, 6 bases. Germline V CDR1 and CDR2: SGHAT, FQNNGV. Trimming stripped 5 bases from V and 6 bases from J, with 25 bases between. The CDR3 covers 17 residues. The CDR3 region has the DNA TGTGCCAGCAGCAACGGACAGTCGATGAGGCGCGGCGCTGAAGCTTTCTTT. Translating gives CASSNGQSMRRGAEAFF.

This clone was observed a few times. CDR3 sequence: CASSSDTRRAEAFF. In DNA form, the CDR3 reads TGTGCCAGCAGCTCGGACACCCGAAGGGCTGAAGCTTTCTTT. The chain joins TRBV11-2 to TRBJ1-1; D possibly corresponds to TRBD1 (5 bases). This CDR3 comprises 14 residues. Germline-derived CDR1 and CDR2 are SGHAT and FQNNGV. V was cut by 4 bases and J by 6 bases, with 15 bases left in between.

This clone has just a few counts. The genes are TRBV18 and TRBJ2-5; 8 nucleotides match TRBD1. Germline CDR1 reads KGHSH; CDR2 reads LQKENI. The CDR3 length is 13 residues. Trimming took 3 bases from V and 5 from J; bases not matched to a gene: 2. CDR3 residues: CASSPDRDETQYF. In DNA, the CDR3 is TGTGCCAGCTCACCGGACAGGGATGAGACCCAGTACTTC.

The chain has TRBV4-1 and TRBJ2-5; no reliable D call. V lost 1 base and J 5 bases, leaving 11 bases between the germline ends. Germline V gives CDR1 MGHRA, CDR2 YSYEKL. The CDR3 covers 14 residues. For the CDR3, the DNA is TGCGCCAGCAGCCAAGCTTTGGGTGATGAGACCCAGTACTTC. Protein: CASSQALGDETQYF.

The chain links TRBV28 to TRBJ2-7; 8 positions match TRBD1. The CDR3 is made up of 15 amino acids. V lost 5 bases to trimming and J lost 2 bases; unmatched junction nucleotides: 8. CDR1 and CDR2 (germline): MDHEN, SYDVKM. Written as DNA, the CDR3 is TGTGCCAGCAGTCTGGGGGACAGGATGACCTACGAGCAGTACTTC. It codes for CASSLGDRMTYEQYF.

This clone was picked up one time. Written as DNA, the CDR3 is TGTGCCAGCAGCTTGAGTAGCGGGGGATACAATGAGCAGTTCTTC. It specifies CASSLSSGGYNEQFF. The chain couples TRBV5-6 to TRBJ2-1; 9 bases align to TRBD2. The CDR3 extends over 15 amino acids. CDR1 is SGHDT and CDR2 is YYEEEE in the germline V gene. The junction had 3 bases not matched to a gene; V was cut back by 1 base and J by 4 bases.

This chain joins TRBV27 and TRBJ1-2; possibly TRBD1 for D (6 bases). The CDR3 extends over 14 amino acids. With 5 bases removed from V and 4 bases from J, the gap between germline ends came to 14 bases. The V gene's germline CDR1 is MNHEY and CDR2 SMNVEV (reference sequence). CDR3: CASSPGGQTYGYTF. For the CDR3, the DNA is TGTGCCAGCAGTCCTGGGGGACAAACCTATGGCTACACCTTC.

In the case of this clone: At one end the junction does not follow the germline gene, possibly because of a read error. V and J are TRBV6-1 and TRBJ2-7; D gene unclear. CDR1 is MNHNS and CDR2 is SASEGT in the germline V gene. The CDR3 sequence is 13 residues long. CDR3 sequence reads: CAISALGGYEQYF. The CDR3 DNA reads TGTGCCATCAGTGCACTCGGCGGCTACGAGCAGTACTTC.

V usage is TRBV14 and J usage is TRBJ2-2, with D perhaps being TRBD1 or TRBD2 (6 bases each). CDR1 is SGHDN and CDR2 is FVKESK in the germline V gene. Trimming stripped 0 bases from V and 6 bases from J, with 11 bases between. The CDR3 extends over 15 amino acids. CDR3 sequence reads: CASSQDRRGAGELFF. In DNA form, the CDR3 reads TGTGCCAGCAGCCAAGATAGGAGGGGGGCCGGGGAGCTGTTTTTT.

This chain joins TRBV5-1 and TRBJ1-3; D perhaps matches TRBD1 (5 bases). There are 15 residues in the CDR3. CDR1 is SGHRS, CDR2 YFSETQ, per germline. Deletions cut 1 base from V and 2 bases from J, with 10 bases between. The CDR3 sequence: CASSLTGDAGNTIYF. The CDR3 DNA reads as TGCGCCAGCAGCTTGACGGGGGACGCTGGAAACACCATATATTTT.

The chain joins TRBV9 to TRBJ1-5, with D possibly being TRBD1 (5 bases). Trimming took off 4 bases at V and 7 bases at J, with 12 bases between the two ends. CDR3 length: 13 amino acids. The V gene's germline CDR1 is SGDLS and CDR2 YYNGEE. For the CDR3, the DNA is TGTGCCAGCAGCTCCGTTGACAGCCAGCCCCAGCATTTT. Protein sequence: CASSSVDSQPQHF.

The chain employs TRBV7-9 and TRBJ1-4; TRBD1 matches at 8 bases. The CDR3 totals 16 residues. The germline gives CDR1 SEHNR, CDR2 FQNEAQ (reference sequence). The V segment lost 5 bases and the J segment 5 bases; nucleotides outside the gene matches: 10. This CDR3 is CASSRTKGQGNEKLFF. For the CDR3, the DNA is TGTGCCAGCAGCCGAACGAAAGGACAGGGAAATGAAAAACTGTTTTTT.

The CDR3 DNA reads TGCGCCAGCAGCCAAGGACAGGGGGCGATGACACCCCTCCACTTT. It is translated as CASSQGQGAMTPLHF. This sequence joins TRBV4-3 and TRBJ1-6; 10 bases map to TRBD1. This CDR3 contains 15 residues. Germline lookup yields CDR1 LGHNA and CDR2 YSLEER. Trimming took 1 base from V and 11 from J; bases not matched to a gene: 5.

This clone was counted a few times. V usage is TRBV19 and J usage is TRBJ2-1; possible D gene TRBD2, 7 bases. CDR3 length: 16 residues. Germline lookup yields CDR1 LNHDA and CDR2 SQIVND (reference sequence). Trimming left V 3 bases short and J 8 bases short, with 20 bases between. CDR3: CASSIGNGGGGDEQFF. For the CDR3, the DNA is TGTGCCAGTAGTATCGGGAATGGGGGGGGCGGAGATGAGCAGTTCTTC.

The chain uses TRBV5-1 and TRBJ2-7; no reliable D call. Deletions cut 1 base from V and 0 bases from J, with 2 bases between. Germline-derived CDR1 and CDR2 are SGHRS and YFSETQ. This CDR3 has 12 residues. CDR3 nucleotides: TGCGCCAGCAGCTTGAGCTCCTACGAGCAGTACTTC. Its protein is CASSLSSYEQYF.

There are a few counts of this clone. V usage is TRBV18 and J usage is TRBJ2-1; the D gene is possibly TRBD1 (6 bases). V was trimmed by 4 bases and J by 5 bases, leaving 9 bases between them. Germline-derived CDR1 and CDR2 are KGHSH and LQKENI. This CDR3 has 13 amino acids. Here the CDR3 DNA reads TGTGCCAGCTCACTCGGACAGAACAATGAGCAGTTCTTC. Its translation is CASSLGQNNEQFF. Complete variable domain (other parts from reference TRBV18 and TRBJ2-1): NAGVMQNPRHLVRRRGQEARLRCSPMKGHSHVYWYRQLPEEGLKFMVYLQKENIIDESGMPKERFSAEFPKEGPSILRIQQVVRGDSAAYFCASSLGQNNEQFFGPGTRLTVL.

The chain joins TRBV9 to TRBJ2-7, with TRBD1 matching 9 bases. The CDR3 is 15 residues long. The J segment lost 6 bases and the V segment lost 0 bases, leaving 7 bases of the junction unmatched. Germline assignment: CDR1 SGDLS and CDR2 YYNGEE. This chain's CDR3 is CASSVAGTGTAEQYF. DNA for the CDR3: TGTGCCAGCAGCGTAGCAGGGACAGGGACAGCCGAGCAGTACTTC.

The chain links TRBV27 to TRBJ1-3; D uncertain. This CDR3 region has 15 residues. Trimming took 3 bases from V and 0 from J, leaving 9 bases between them. Germline values: CDR1 MNHEY, CDR2 SMNVEV (reference sequence). Here the CDR3 reads CASSFTRSSGNTIYF. The CDR3 DNA sequence: TGTGCCAGCAGTTTCACACGGAGCTCTGGAAACACCATATATTTT.

The chain is built from TRBV9 and TRBJ2-1, with 8 bases that match TRBD2. V lost 3 bases, J lost 1 base, and 6 bases stayed unmatched. CDR1 is SGDLS, CDR2 YYNGEE, per germline. CDR3 length: 16 residues. The CDR3 sequence: CASSAGGGGSYNEQFF. The CDR3, as DNA: TGTGCCAGCAGCGCAGGCGGCGGGGGGTCCTACAATGAGCAGTTCTTC.

This sequence joins TRBV19 and TRBJ1-5, with a tentative D call TRBD1 (5 bases). Deletions cut 3 bases from V and 4 bases from J, with 10 bases between. The CDR3 is made up of 14 amino acids. CDR1 and CDR2 from the germline V gene are LNHDA and SQIVND (reference sequence). The CDR3 protein is CASSMTANNQPQHF. CDR3 nucleotides: TGTGCCAGTAGTATGACAGCGAATAATCAGCCCCAGCATTTT.

V gene TRBV11-3 combines with J gene TRBJ2-1; D gene ambiguous. The germline V and J ends were trimmed by 5 bases and 6 bases, with 11 bases remaining between them. The CDR3 contains 13 residues. The germline gives CDR1 SGHNT, CDR2 YENEEA. The CDR3 coding sequence is TGTGCCAGCAGCCAAGATTTTTCCAATGAGCAGTTCTTC. Translating it yields CASSQDFSNEQFF.